This TCR beta chain is from a study of molecular identifiers for immune sequencing clone quantification. About the research overall: Replicate experiments took RNA from roughly 20,000 or 100,000 naive CD8 cells, divided it five ways and sequenced four.

The CDR3 consists of 16 residues. Germline CDR1 is LGHNA and CDR2 is YSLEER. V was cut by 0 bases and J by 6 bases, with 15 bases left in between. TCRdb processed the PCR reads anew with MiXCR; each CDR3 protein has one entry. In the table there are 88,000 or so distinct CDR3 sequences, approximately 22% of which are singletons. The material sequenced was naive CD8+ T cells from blood, with Jurkat cell RNA spiked in. The subset here: FACS-sorted CD8+CD4-CCR7+CD45RA+ naive T cells. The rearrangement joins TRBV4-3 to TRBJ2-1; the D is unclear. The receptor was derived from a human donor in good health. Some libraries in this study had Jurkat cell RNA spiked in. Written as DNA, the CDR3 is TGCGCCAGCAGCCAAGAGTCCCGGGTTTCCGGCAATGAGCAGTTCTTC. Amino acids: CASSQESRVSGNEQFF.